These T cell receptor beta chains were read from a single sample in a study of siplizumab effects on memory and regulatory T cells. Using immunoSEQ multiplex PCR, the repertoire was profiled, and TCRdb retains in-frame clones only, with some absent. The table has some 100,000 clones, approximately 92% seen once. Sequenced: CD4+ T cells sorted from blood. Every receptor here comes from a human donor in good health. Some clones in this sample may be carry-over from other donors' samples. CDR3s include the opening cysteine and the closing phenylalanine or tryptophan. The D gene is left open where the match is weak. Clone size is given for some rows only: seen once, a few or many times, or a class if the clone is expanded.

TRBJ2-3 | - | 16 | - | TRBV19 | TGTGCCAGTAGTATGTTTCAGGACCCTAGCACAGATACGCAGTATTTT | CASSMFQDPSTDTQYF
TRBJ1-2 | few | 13 | - | TRBV19 | TGTGCCAGTAGTACACGACGGGAGGTATATTTGACCTTC | CASSTRREVYLTF
TRBJ1-5 | once | 13 | - | TRBV27 | TGTGCCAGCAGTCATCGGTTGGATCAGCCCCAGCATTTT | CASSHRLDQPQHF
TRBJ2-1 | - | 16 | TRBD1 | TRBV7-9 | TGTGCCAGCAGCCTAAAGTCAGGACAGGGTAGGAATGAGCAGTTCTTC | CASSLKSGQGRNEQFF
TRBJ2-7 | - | 14 | TRBD2 | TRBV18 | TGTGCCAGCTCACCCCCGGGACTAGTCTACGAGCAGTACTTC | CASSPPGLVYEQYF
TRBJ1-1 | - | 16 | TRBD1 | TRBV5-5 | TGTGCCAGCAGCTTGACGGGACAGCGCATGAACACTGAAGCTTTCTTT | CASSLTGQRMNTEAFF
TRBJ1-4 | - | 15 | - | TRBV5-1 | TGCGCCAGCAGCGTAGAAAGACCGGCTAATGAAAAACTGTTTTTT | CASSVERPANEKLFF
TRBJ2-1 | - | 13 | - | TRBV18 | TGTGCCAGCACCCCGAGCTCCTACAATGAGCAGTTCTTC | CASTPSSYNEQFF
TRBJ2-1 | - | 17 | - | TRBV9 | TGTGCCAGCAGCGGCCGCCAATCTAGCGAGACTTACAATGAGCAGTTCTTC | CASSGRQSSETYNEQFF
TRBJ2-1 | - | 16 | - | TRBV10-1 | TGCGCCAGCAGTGAGTATACCGGGAGCTCCTACAATGAGCAGTTCTTC | CASSEYTGSSYNEQFF
TRBJ1-2 | - | 14 | - | TRBV7-9 | TGTGCCAGCAGCCCCCCTAGGGTTAACTATGGCTACACCTTC | CASSPPRVNYGYTF
TRBJ2-1 | - | 16 | - | TRBV5-1 | TGCGCCAGCAGCTCGACCCCGGGACCTGAGGGGAATGAGCAGTTCTTC | CASSSTPGPEGNEQFF
TRBJ2-3 | - | 16 | TRBD2 | TRBV28 | TGTGCCAGCAGTTTAAGAGGCGGCGGGAGGACAGATACGCAGTATTTT | CASSLRGGGRTDTQYF
TRBJ2-7 | - | 15 | TRBD2 | TRBV5-5 | TGTGCCAGCAGCTTGGCTAGCGGGGATCTCTACGAGCAGTACTTC | CASSLASGDLYEQYF